The 23 T cell receptor beta chains below all came from one sample that was sequenced in a study of regulatory T cells in long-lasting Graves disease. Time point of the sample: newly diagnosed GD, antithyroid drugs for less than 3 months. The TCR library was made from RNA extracted from PBMCs. To make TCR beta libraries, researchers used iRepertoire HTBI primers and Arm-PCR of CDR3 regions. TCRdb re-derived calls from the multiplex PCR reads in MiXCR, one entry per CDR3 protein. The sample records around 320,000 distinct CDR3 sequences, 15% to 20% being singletons. These records were also assigned to another study, of T cells in Graves' hyperthyroidism and ophthalmopathy.

The sequences come from peripheral blood mononuclear cells (PBMCs), collected at new diagnosis, from a patient treated with antithyroid drugs. These receptors were taken from a middle-aged man with Graves disease.

This clonotype was detected many times. This chain links TRBV5-1 with TRBJ1-1; D is undetermined. V was pared by 4 bases and J by 0 bases, with 16 bases between. Germline CDR1 and CDR2: SGHRS and YFSETQ. This CDR3 contains 16 residues. The DNA for the CDR3 is TGCGCCAGCAGCCCCCGGGAGCTCACCATGAACACTGAAGCTTTCTTT. This codes for CASSPRELTMNTEAFF.

The chain combines TRBV30 with TRBJ1-1, with D unclear. The CDR3 sequence is 15 residues long. Between the trimmed V and J ends, which lost 1 base and 1 base, there was a span of 13 bases. Germline V gives CDR1 GTSNPN, CDR2 SVGIG (reference sequence). CDR3 coding DNA: TGTGCCTGGAGTGCCACCCGGGAGGGGAACACTGAAGCTTTCTTT. Translating gives CAWSATREGNTEAFF.

In its sample, this clonotype was seen once. V usage is TRBV2 and J usage is TRBJ2-4; D is perhaps TRBD1 (5 bases). Trimming took 3 bases from V and 3 from J, leaving 15 bases between them. CDR3 length equals 16 residues. CDR1 SNHLY and CDR2 FYNNEI come from the germline V gene. The CDR3 spells CASSEALRVSKNIQYF. The CDR3 nucleotides are TGTGCCAGCAGTGAGGCGCTCAGGGTTAGCAAAAACATTCAGTACTTC. The variable domain in full, with the rest retrieved from reference TRBV2 and TRBJ2-4, is EPEVTQTPSHQVTQMGQEVILRCVPISNHLYFYWYRQILGQKVEFLVSFYNNEISEKSEIFDDQFSVERPDGSNFTLKIRSTKLEDSAMYFCASSEALRVSKNIQYFGAGTRLSVL.

This clonotype was recorded at least ten times. A clone one base away is much larger, so this may be a read error. The CDR3 region has the DNA TGTGCCAGCAGCTTGACAGTGAACACTGAAGCTTTCTTT. As protein: CASSLTVNTEAFF. The chain employs TRBV3-1 and TRBJ1-1; TRBD1 is a possible D gene (5 bases). The germline CDR1 and CDR2 sequences are LGHDT and YNNKEL (reference sequence). V was cut by 5 bases and J by 0 bases, with 7 bases left in between. The CDR3 consists of 13 residues.

This clonotype was observed a few times. The V call is TRBV28, the J call TRBJ2-7; weak D call: TRBD1 (6 bases). The germline V gene has CDR1 MDHEN and CDR2 SYDVKM. Trimming left V 5 bases short and J 2 bases short, with 16 bases between. CDR3 size: 15 residues. In nucleotides, the CDR3 is TGTGCCAGCAGTGATCCGGGACAACCGCCCTACGAGCAGTACTTC. Residues: CASSDPGQPPYEQYF.

This clonotype occurred a few times. V usage is TRBV7-2 and J usage is TRBJ2-5, with D possibly TRBD1 on 6 matching bases. The germline gives CDR1 SGHTA, CDR2 FQGNSA. V was clipped by 5 bases and J by 3 bases, with 10 bases between them. This CDR3 contains 13 residues. The CDR3 DNA is TGTGCCAGCAGCAGGACAGCCAAAGAGACCCAGTACTTC. This sequence encodes CASSRTAKETQYF.

This clonotype was seen many times. The V gene is TRBV2, the J gene TRBJ2-2, with TRBD2 matching over 7 bases. In germline, CDR1 is SNHLY, CDR2 FYNNEI. This CDR3 has 13 residues. The trim removed 8 bases at V and 8 bases at J, leaving 8 bases unmatched. The CDR3 DNA is TGTGCCAGCGGACTAGGGGTGTATGGGGAGCTGTTTTTT. Its translation: CASGLGVYGELFF.

This clonotype was seen at least ten times. The chain couples TRBV28 to TRBJ2-3; 11 bases are a match to TRBD1. The germline gives CDR1 MDHEN, CDR2 SYDVKM. With V trimmed by 3 bases and J by 6 bases, 11 bases remained unmatched. The CDR3 has 17 residues. CDR3 residues: CASSLLYPGQGVDTQYF. Here the CDR3 DNA reads TGTGCCAGCAGTTTGCTCTACCCGGGACAGGGGGTGGATACGCAGTATTTT.

This clonotype was observed at least ten times. The chain is built from TRBV5-1 and TRBJ2-3; 9 bases agree with TRBD1. Looked up from germline, CDR1 is SGHRS and CDR2 is YFSETQ. J gave up 6 bases and V 6 bases, and 14 bases lay outside the gene matches. The CDR3 covers 16 residues. In nucleotides, the CDR3 is TGCGCCAGCACCCCGACTTGGACAGGGGTATCGGATACGCAGTATTTT. This codes for CASTPTWTGVSDTQYF.

This clonotype was detected ten times or more. The V call is TRBV7-9, the J call TRBJ1-3; D not resolved. Trimming shortened V by 11 bases and J by 0 bases, and 14 bases separated the two germline ends. The CDR3 totals 14 residues. Per germline, CDR1 SEHNR and CDR2 FQNEAQ (reference sequence). Here the CDR3 reads CACRMSRSGNTIYF. The CDR3 DNA reads TGTGCCTGCCGGATGTCGCGCTCTGGAAACACCATATATTTT. The full variable domain, its missing parts supplied by reference TRBV7-9 and TRBJ1-3, is DTGVSQNPRHKITKRGQNVTFRCDPISEHNRLYWYRQTLGQGPEFLTYFQNEAQLEKSRLLSDRFSAERPKGSFSTLEIQRTEQGDSAMYLCACRMSRSGNTIYFGEGSWLTVV.

V is TRBV6-4 and J is TRBJ1-2; no firm D call. CDR1 is MRHNA and CDR2 is SNTAGT in the germline V gene. Trimming removed 9 bases at V and 8 bases at J, with 10 bases between. The CDR3 has 10 residues. The CDR3 bases are TGTGCCAGACAACCGGGGGGCTACACCTTC. As protein: CARQPGGYTF.

In this sample, this clonotype turned up a few times. DNA for the CDR3: TGTGCCAGCAGCTTAGTGGGACTCTACCACACGCAGTATTTT. It encodes CASSLVGLYHTQYF. The rearrangement joins TRBV7-9 to TRBJ2-3; possibly TRBD2 for D (6 bases). The germline V gene has CDR1 SEHNR and CDR2 FQNEAQ (reference sequence). This CDR3 has 14 amino acids. V was shortened by 1 base and J by 9 bases, with 14 bases between the two germline ends.

For the CDR3, the DNA is TGTGCCAGCAAGAAGGGGATGAGGGGATTGGTGCCACCCCTCCACTTT. Encoded protein: CASKKGMRGLVPPLHF. This chain uses TRBV2 with TRBJ1-6, with TRBD1 as a possible D gene (5 bases). The germline V gene has CDR1 SNHLY and CDR2 FYNNEI. The CDR3 extends over 16 amino acids. Trimming removed 7 bases from V and 11 bases from J, with 24 bases in between.

A word on this clonotype: This may stem from a read error, because a much larger clone lies one nucleotide away. The chain recombines TRBV4-1 with TRBJ2-5, with 8 positions matching TRBD1. The germline CDR1 and CDR2 sequences are MGHRA and YSYEKL. The CDR3 runs 15 residues. The chain's CDR3 is CVSSHAGGVLETQYF. In DNA form, the CDR3 reads TGCGTCAGCAGCCACGCAGGGGGCGTTTTGGAGACCCAGTACTTC.

This clonotype showed up many times. V gene TRBV7-3 combines with J gene TRBJ2-5; 7 bases match TRBD1. There are 15 residues in the CDR3. The V and J ends lost 4 bases and 5 bases, in that order; junction bases with no gene match: 10. Germline V gene sequence: CDR1 SGHTA, CDR2 FQGTGA. CDR3 sequence reads: CASSSQSTGYETQYF. In nucleotides, the CDR3 is TGTGCCAGCAGCTCACAGTCGACAGGGTACGAGACCCAGTACTTC.

Points on this clonotype: A far bigger clonotype differs at one base, so this is likely a read error. The CDR3 DNA reads as TGTGCCAGCAGCCTAGTGGGGGGGACCTACAATGAGCAGTACTTC. Protein: CASSLVGGTYNEQYF. The chain joins TRBV6-1 to TRBJ2-7, with 7 positions matching TRBD2. CDR1 and CDR2 from the germline V gene are MNHNS and SASEGT. With 6 bases clipped from V and 7 bases from J, the junction kept 15 bases outside the gene matches. The CDR3 is made up of 15 amino acids.

On this clonotype itself: A read error may be the cause here, since a much bigger clone is one base away. V usage is TRBV7-9 and J usage is TRBJ1-4, with 11 bases matching TRBD1. J gave up 7 bases and V 3 bases, and 7 bases lay outside the gene matches. This CDR3 has 16 residues. The germline V gene has CDR1 SEHNR and CDR2 FQNEAQ (reference sequence). The CDR3 sequence is CASSFGPGTGGEKLFF. The CDR3 region has the DNA TGTGCCAGCAGCTTCGGACCCGGGACAGGGGGTGAAAAACTGTTTTTT.

This clonotype was recorded only once. A much bigger clone sits one base away, suggesting this may be a read error. This sequence joins TRBV5-8 and TRBJ1-5; tentative D call: TRBD1 (6 bases). Per the germline V gene, CDR1 is SGHTS and CDR2 is YDEGEE. V was shortened by 6 bases and J by 3 bases, with 13 bases between the two germline ends. The CDR3 has 14 amino acids. DNA of the CDR3: TGTGCCAGCAATCCGGGACAACACAATCAGCCCCAGCATTTT. It yields the protein CASNPGQHNQPQHF.

This clonotype was observed a handful of times. The chain joins TRBV9 to TRBJ2-3; D may match TRBD1 or TRBD2 (5 bases each). Germline values: CDR1 SGDLS, CDR2 YYNGEE. V shed 3 bases and J shed 2 bases, with 13 bases lying between them. The CDR3 runs to 15 residues. This CDR3 reads CASSARDAHTDTQYF. CDR3 DNA: TGTGCCAGCAGCGCCCGGGACGCCCACACAGATACGCAGTATTTT.

Note on this clonotype: One base separates it from a far larger clone, so it is likely a read error. The J gene is TRBJ2-7, the V gene TRBV28; D unresolved. The CDR3 is made up of 13 amino acids. V shed 7 bases and J shed 7 bases, with 17 bases lying between them. Germline V gene lookup returns CDR1 MDHEN and CDR2 SYDVKM. CDR3 DNA: TGTGCCAGCAAGGGTAACCCTCGAGATGAGCAGTACTTC. This codes for CASKGNPRDEQYF.

This clonotype has more than one count but fewer than ten. This chain joins TRBV28 and TRBJ1-6; weak D call: TRBD1 (5 bases). The CDR3 is 15 amino acids. Trimming took off 2 bases at V and 6 bases at J, with 11 bases between the two ends. Germline assignment: CDR1 MDHEN and CDR2 SYDVKM. CDR3 nucleotides: TGTGCCAGCAGTTTAGGTGACAGCCGTAATTCACCCCTCCACTTT. Protein: CASSLGDSRNSPLHF.

The genes are TRBV20-1 and TRBJ1-3; weak D call: TRBD1 (5 bases). Per the germline V gene, CDR1 is DFQATT and CDR2 is SNEGSKA (reference sequence). CDR3 size: 15 residues. The ends were cut back, 3 bases at V and 0 bases at J, with 12 bases in the middle. Here the CDR3 reads CSASRGSFSGNTIYF. The CDR3 coding sequence is TGCAGTGCTAGCCGGGGGAGCTTCTCTGGAAACACCATATATTTT.

In its sample, this clonotype was seen many times. The chain is built from TRBV5-1 and TRBJ2-7; 11 bases are shared with TRBD1. The junction had 3 bases not matched to a gene; V was cut back by 4 bases and J by 3 bases. Per germline, CDR1 SGHRS and CDR2 YFSETQ. This CDR3 has 14 amino acids. CDR3 coding DNA: TGCGCCAGCAGCCGCGGGACAGGGGGCTACGAGCAGTACTTC. Translation: CASSRGTGGYEQYF.